This T cell receptor beta chain was observed in a study of metastatic and nonmetastatic thyroid tumors. Study as a whole: Across peripheral blood and tumor or nodule tissue samples taken from malignant and benign thyroid patients, the repertoires were compared with one another.

Study-level findings and limits: Malignant thyroid tumors reportedly had TCR beta diversity that was significantly higher than in benign nodules, in blood and tumor.

Authors' methods: Clinicopathological groups of papillary thyroid cancer showed CDR3 differences that were used to build a distant-metastasis classifier. TCRdb reprocessed the PCR reads using MiXCR. The V and J calls shown here were made by TCRdb, not taken from the authors' results. The sample lists about 33,000 clones, 15% to 20% seen once, with 9.5% to 15% in the top ten. This clone came up a few times. Its antigen is still unknown. Given the absence of the conserved phenylalanine or tryptophan at the CDR3 end, a read error is likely. Prior to thyroid surgery, none of the patients had received any treatment. This CDR3 region has 11 residues. The V and J ends lost 11 bases and 6 bases, in that order; junction bases with no gene match: 6.

The specimen sequenced was blood. The source of this sequence is a male donor with papillary thyroid cancer or a benign thyroid nodule (not recorded which). Some clones in this sample may be carry-over from other donors' samples. This rearrangement joins TRBV12-3 or TRBV12-4 to TRBJ2-7; 8 nucleotides match TRBD2. CDR3 sequence: CAGGGLSEQYS. CDR3 DNA sequence: TGTGCCGGCGGGGGGTTGAGCGAGCAGTACTCC.